The 17 T cell receptor beta chains below all came from one sample that was sequenced in a study of T-cell reconstitution after alpha-beta-depleted transplantation in children. Unique molecular identifiers were built into the TCRbeta library. Each CDR3 protein gets one entry after TCRdb re-called the PCR reads with MiXCR. This sample has approximately 170,000 distinct CDR3 sequences, with 11% found just once. Source: PBMCs, taken before TCRalphabeta/CD19-depleted stem cell transplant. The receptor set was obtained from a boy between 2 and 15 years old with acute myeloid leukemia, due to receive a stem cell transplant.

By frequency in the sample, this clonotype is medium-sized. The chain is built from TRBV18 and TRBJ1-1; 9 nucleotides match TRBD1. This CDR3 is 13 amino acids long. Germline V gene data show CDR1 as KGHSH and CDR2 as LQKENI. V shed 3 bases, J shed 8 bases, and the junction held 4 bases outside the gene matches. The CDR3 region is CASSPGTGYEAFF. The CDR3 DNA is TGTGCCAGCTCACCCGGGACAGGGTACGAAGCTTTCTTT.

This clonotype has a count of ten or more. V usage is TRBV7-2 and J usage is TRBJ1-1, with D uncertain. Trimming pared 5 bases from V and 2 bases from J, leaving 15 bases between. CDR1 and CDR2 from the germline V gene are SGHTA and FQGNSA. This CDR3 contains 15 residues. The CDR3 coding sequence is TGTGCCAGCAGCCCAGGACCATGGGAAAACACTGAAGCTTTCTTT. Amino acid sequence: CASSPGPWENTEAFF.

Turning to this clonotype: A much larger clone lies one base from this, so it may be a read error. The chain links TRBV5-1 to TRBJ2-7, with D possibly called TRBD1 or TRBD2 (5 bases each). Germline assignment: CDR1 SGHRS and CDR2 YFSETQ. V lost 6 bases and J lost 1, with 23 bases in between. The CDR3 extends over 17 amino acids. CDR3 sequence: CASNYGSPGTASYEQYF. DNA of the CDR3: TGCGCCAGCAATTACGGATCCCCTGGGACGGCTTCCTACGAGCAGTACTTC.

This clonotype was detected ten times or more. The chain employs TRBV5-6 and TRBJ2-3, with D unresolved. Per germline, CDR1 SGHDT and CDR2 YYEEEE. Trimming stripped 1 base from V and 5 bases from J, with 11 bases between. The CDR3 runs to 14 residues. The CDR3 protein is CASSLLGNIDTQYF. CDR3 nucleotide sequence: TGTGCCAGCAGCTTGTTGGGGAATATAGATACGCAGTATTTT. Combining the CDR3 with reference TRBV5-6 and TRBJ2-3 gives the whole variable domain DAGVTQSPTHLIKTRGQQVTLRCSPKSGHDTVSWYQQALGQGPQFIFQYYEEEERQRGNFPDRFSGHQFPNYSSELNVNALLLGDSALYLCASSLLGNIDTQYFGPGTRLTVL.

This clonotype was recorded at least ten times. The J gene is TRBJ2-2, the V gene TRBV4-2, with a possible D match to TRBD1 (5 bases). Germline V CDR1 and CDR2: LGHNA, YNFKEQ. The CDR3 extends over 17 amino acids. The ends were cut back, 0 bases at V and 0 bases at J, with 11 bases in the middle. The CDR3 protein is CASSQDDWTPNTGELFF. The DNA for the CDR3 is TGTGCCAGCAGCCAAGACGATTGGACACCGAACACCGGGGAGCTGTTTTTT.

This clonotype was detected ten times or more. Here the CDR3 DNA reads TGTGCCATCAGTGAGGTCAGGGGGCAAAGGGGTGAAGCTTTCTTT. Protein product: CAISEVRGQRGEAFF. The chain carries TRBV10-3 and TRBJ1-1; TRBD1 matches at 8 bases. CDR3 length: 15 amino acids. The trim removed 2 bases at V and 7 bases at J, leaving 9 bases unmatched. From germline, CDR1 is ENHRY and CDR2 SYGVKD.

This clonotype occurred many times. The chain combines TRBV5-1 with TRBJ2-1, with 8 bases fitting TRBD2. Germline lookup yields CDR1 SGHRS and CDR2 YFSETQ. The CDR3 sequence is 16 residues long. V gave up 4 bases and J gave up 8 bases; unmatched junction bases: 14. CDR3: CASSPIRGGSQDEQFF. CDR3 bases: TGCGCCAGCAGCCCTATTCGGGGGGGGTCCCAAGATGAGCAGTTCTTC.

This clonotype was detected many times. The J gene is TRBJ2-4, the V gene TRBV20-1; D ambiguous. The V and J ends lost 8 bases and 1 base respectively, with 12 bases between them. The V gene's germline CDR1 is DFQATT and CDR2 SNEGSKA (reference sequence). The CDR3 is 13 residues long. In DNA form, the CDR3 reads TGCAGTTTTATCTCGTTTGCCAAAAACATTCAGTACTTC. Translating gives CSFISFAKNIQYF.

This clonotype was detected many times. This chain connects TRBV5-1 to TRBJ2-1, with 8 bases lining up with TRBD2. CDR3 length equals 15 residues. Germline V gives CDR1 SGHRS, CDR2 YFSETQ. With 7 bases clipped from V and 4 bases from J, the junction kept 10 bases outside the gene matches. CDR3 DNA: TGCGCCAGCGGATCGGAACTAGCGGCTTACAATGAGCAGTTCTTC. Amino acids: CASGSELAAYNEQFF.

This clonotype was detected many times. The V call is TRBV20-1, the J call TRBJ2-5, with 12 bases that match TRBD1. This CDR3 has 18 amino acids. Germline trimming cut 0 bases from V and 4 bases from J; bases unmatched to any gene: 12. Germline CDR1 DFQATT, CDR2 SNEGSKA (reference sequence). The CDR3, as DNA: TGCAGTGCTAGAGATCCGGGACAGGGGGCTTCTATGTCAGAGACCCAGTACTTC. Translated, it gives CSARDPGQGASMSETQYF.

The V and J genes are TRBV29-1 and TRBJ1-1, with D possibly matching TRBD1 (5 bases). The germline V and J ends were trimmed by 3 bases and 0 bases, with 8 bases remaining between them. The CDR3 is 13 residues long. Germline values: CDR1 SQVTM, CDR2 ANQGSEA. The CDR3 loop reads CSVDGGVNTEAFF. For the CDR3, the DNA is TGCAGCGTTGATGGGGGGGTGAACACTGAAGCTTTCTTT.

This clonotype was seen ten or more times. The V gene is TRBV27, the J gene TRBJ2-2; D could derive from TRBD1 or TRBD2 (6 bases each). This CDR3 region has 14 residues. Germline CDR1 and CDR2: MNHEY and SMNVEV (reference sequence). V was cut by 9 bases and J by 1 base, with 12 bases left in between. CDR3 DNA sequence: TGTGCCAGTCGGGGGCTCTTGAACACCGGGGAGCTGTTTTTT. Encoded protein: CASRGLLNTGELFF.

In its sample, this clonotype was seen many times. The chain uses TRBV19 and TRBJ2-1, with no clear D. Germline loops: CDR1 LNHDA, CDR2 SQIVND (reference sequence). V was trimmed by 3 bases and J by 0 bases, leaving 9 bases between them. The CDR3 loop spans 15 amino acids. The CDR3 reads CASSMGWSSYNEQFF. The CDR3 DNA reads as TGTGCCAGTAGTATGGGTTGGAGCTCCTACAATGAGCAGTTCTTC.

This clonotype has a handful of counts. The V and J genes are TRBV4-1 and TRBJ2-5, with D possibly called TRBD1 or TRBD2 (6 bases each). Trimming left V 4 bases short and J 5 bases short, with 20 bases between. Germline values: CDR1 MGHRA, CDR2 YSYEKL. The CDR3 is 16 amino acids. CDR3 in DNA: TGCGCCAGCAGCCGGGGGTGGGGGGCGGTCGAGGAGACCCAGTACTTC. Translation gives CASSRGWGAVEETQYF.

About this clonotype: This may stem from a read error, because a much larger clone lies one nucleotide away. The chain combines TRBV12-3 or TRBV12-4 with TRBJ1-1; D gene unclear. Trimming removed 0 bases at V and 7 bases at J, with 6 bases between. This CDR3 has 12 amino acids. CDR3 bases: TGTGCCAGCAGTTTAGCGTGGGATGAAGCTTTCTTT. This codes for CASSLAWDEAFF.

This clonotype was seen at least ten times. The chain couples TRBV20-1 to TRBJ2-7; 10 bases match TRBD1. Germline V gives CDR1 DFQATT, CDR2 SNEGSKA (reference sequence). J lost 5 bases, V lost 5 bases, and 9 bases had no gene match. CDR3 length: 14 amino acids. CDR3 region: CSAGGGTGVNEQYF. In DNA, the CDR3 is TGCAGTGCTGGGGGCGGGACAGGGGTGAACGAGCAGTACTTC.

This clonotype was seen ten or more times. The chain uses TRBV2 and TRBJ2-5; D not certain. V dropped 7 bases and J dropped 4 bases, with 13 bases sitting between them. CDR3 length: 13 residues. CDR1 and CDR2 (germline): SNHLY, FYNNEI. The CDR3 DNA reads TGTGCCAGCACATACGTCAGTTTAGAGACCCAGTACTTC. Amino acid sequence: CASTYVSLETQYF.